The 7 T cell receptor beta chains listed next were all sequenced from one sample in a study of PD-1 blockade in classical Hodgkin lymphoma. Each patient experienced a relapse that followed autologous stem cell transplantation, and brentuximab vedotin exposure varied. Assay: immunoSEQ multiplex PCR; the TCRdb copy retains only in-frame clones and omits some. Of 98,000 or so clones listed, roughly 87% are singletons. Sequences were derived from peripheral blood mononuclear cells (PBMCs), sampled before the second cycle of nivolumab. The origin of the receptors is a human donor with classical Hodgkin lymphoma.

V and J are TRBV5-4 and TRBJ2-7; D uncertain. The CDR3 is 15 residues long. V was shortened by 5 bases and J by 0 bases, with 15 bases between the two germline ends. Germline V gene sequence: CDR1 SGHNT, CDR2 YYREEE (reference sequence). CDR3 loop: CASSNQQTRSYEQYF. The CDR3 DNA reads TGTGCCAGCAGTAACCAACAGACACGCTCCTACGAGCAGTACTTC.

The rearrangement uses TRBV6-1 and TRBJ2-6; D unresolved. Germline CDR1 is MNHNS and CDR2 is SASEGT. The V and J ends lost 5 bases and 0 bases respectively, with 8 bases between them. There are 15 residues in the CDR3. This chain's CDR3 is CASSRDNSGANVLTF. CDR3 bases: TGTGCCAGCAGTCGAGATAACTCTGGGGCCAACGTCCTGACTTTC.

The gene calls are TRBV9 and TRBJ2-5; D ambiguous. Germline CDR1 SGDLS, CDR2 YYNGEE. V was clipped by 0 bases and J by 5 bases, with 14 bases between them. The CDR3 consists of 15 residues. The DNA for the CDR3 is TGTGCCAGCAGCGTAGAATGGTGGCTCGGCGAGACCCAGTACTTC. It translates to CASSVEWWLGETQYF. The full variable domain, completed using reference TRBV9 and TRBJ2-5, is DSGVTQTPKHLITATGQRVTLRCSPRSGDLSVYWYQQSLDQGLQFLIQYYNGEERAKGNILERFSAQQFPDLHSELNLSSLELGDSALYFCASSVEWWLGETQYFGPGTRLLVL.

With respect to this clone: An end of the junction does not agree with germline; a read error may underlie this. The chain couples TRBV5-1 to TRBJ2-7, with D perhaps TRBD2 (6 bases). There are 16 residues in the CDR3. Germline lookup yields CDR1 SGHRS and CDR2 YFSETQ. CDR3 in amino acids: CASSLDQVVEGYEQYF. DNA for the CDR3: TGCGCCAGCAGTTTGGATCAGGTGGTGGAGGGATACGAGCAGTACTTC.

This clone was counted a few times. This rearrangement joins TRBV6-1 to TRBJ1-2; unclear D gene. V was shortened by 8 bases and J by 4 bases, with 14 bases between the two germline ends. Germline V gene sequence: CDR1 MNHNS, CDR2 SASEGT. This CDR3 region has 13 residues. CDR3 in DNA: TGTGCCAGCTGTCTGGTACAGATCTATGGCTACACCTTC. This codes for CASCLVQIYGYTF.

The chain is built from TRBV28 and TRBJ2-2, with no clear D. CDR1 is MDHEN and CDR2 is SYDVKM in the germline V gene. Trimming removed 8 bases from V and 4 bases from J, with 11 bases in between. The CDR3 runs 13 residues. This CDR3 is CASLTSGTGELFF. The CDR3 DNA sequence: TGTGCCAGCCTTACCTCAGGCACCGGGGAGCTGTTTTTT.

V and J are TRBV27 and TRBJ1-5; D remains unclear. Trimming cost V 2 bases and J 4 bases, with 15 bases left between them. The germline V gene has CDR1 MNHEY and CDR2 SMNVEV (reference sequence). The CDR3 length is 16 residues. CDR3: CASSLAGDLGNQPQHF. The CDR3 region has the DNA TGTGCCAGCAGTTTAGCCGGTGACCTGGGGAATCAGCCCCAGCATTTT.